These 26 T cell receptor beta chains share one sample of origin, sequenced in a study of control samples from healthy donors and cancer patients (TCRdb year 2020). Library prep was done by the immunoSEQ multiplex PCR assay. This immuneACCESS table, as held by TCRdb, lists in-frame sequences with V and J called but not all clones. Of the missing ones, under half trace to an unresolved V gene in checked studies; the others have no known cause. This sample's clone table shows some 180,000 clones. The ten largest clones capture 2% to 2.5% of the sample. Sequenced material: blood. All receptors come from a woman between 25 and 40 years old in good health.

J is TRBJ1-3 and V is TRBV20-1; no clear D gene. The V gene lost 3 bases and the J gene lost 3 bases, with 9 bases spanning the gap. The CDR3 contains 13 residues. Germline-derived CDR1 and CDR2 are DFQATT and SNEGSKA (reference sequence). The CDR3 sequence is CSASTSGGNTIYF. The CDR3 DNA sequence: TGCAGTGCTAGTACCTCGGGTGGAAACACCATATATTTT.

As DNA, the CDR3 is TGCGCCAGCAGCCAAGATCCGGGCAGGGCAAGGGAGCAGTTCTTC. Protein sequence: CASSQDPGRAREQFF. J is TRBJ2-1 and V is TRBV4-1, with D possibly being TRBD1 (5 bases). This CDR3 contains 15 residues. Germline V gene lookup returns CDR1 MGHRA and CDR2 YSYEKL. With 0 bases removed from V and 10 bases from J, the gap between germline ends came to 16 bases.

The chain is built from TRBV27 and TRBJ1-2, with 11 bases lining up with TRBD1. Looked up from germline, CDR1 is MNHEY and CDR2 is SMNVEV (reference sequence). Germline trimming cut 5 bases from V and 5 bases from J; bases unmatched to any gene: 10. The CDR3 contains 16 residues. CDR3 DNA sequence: TGTGCCAGCAGTCCCTTCACCGGACAGGGGGCGTATGGCTACACCTTC. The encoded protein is CASSPFTGQGAYGYTF.

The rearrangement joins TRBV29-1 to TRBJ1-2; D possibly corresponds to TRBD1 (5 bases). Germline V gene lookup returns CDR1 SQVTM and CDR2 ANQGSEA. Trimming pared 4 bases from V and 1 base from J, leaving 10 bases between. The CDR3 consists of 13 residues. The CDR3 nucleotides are TGCAGCGTTGCACAGGCTTATAACTATGGCTACACCTTC. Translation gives CSVAQAYNYGYTF. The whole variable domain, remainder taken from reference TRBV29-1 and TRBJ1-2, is SAVISQKPSRDICQRGTSLTIQCQVDSQVTMMFWYRQQPGQSLTLIATANQGSEATYESGFVIDKFPISRPNLTFSTLTVSNMSPEDSSIYLCSVAQAYNYGYTFGSGTRLTVV.

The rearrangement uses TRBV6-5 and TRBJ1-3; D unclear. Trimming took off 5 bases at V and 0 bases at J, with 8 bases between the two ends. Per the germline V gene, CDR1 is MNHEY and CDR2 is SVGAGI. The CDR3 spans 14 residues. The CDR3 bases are TGTGCCAGCAGTCGGTCCGGCTCTGGAAACACCATATATTTT. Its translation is CASSRSGSGNTIYF.

Here the CDR3 reads CASSWGPSPGQGRGGYTF. CDR3 bases: TGTGCCAGCAGCTGGGGGCCTTCACCGGGACAGGGGCGAGGAGGCTACACCTTC. V is TRBV5-6 and J is TRBJ1-2, with TRBD1 matching 10 bases. Germline trimming cut 3 bases from V and 8 bases from J; bases unmatched to any gene: 19. The CDR3 is 18 amino acids. Germline V gene sequence: CDR1 SGHDT, CDR2 YYEEEE. Full variable domain (remainder filled in from reference TRBV5-6 and TRBJ1-2): DAGVTQSPTHLIKTRGQQVTLRCSPKSGHDTVSWYQQALGQGPQFIFQYYEEEERQRGNFPDRFSGHQFPNYSSELNVNALLLGDSALYLCASSWGPSPGQGRGGYTFGSGTRLTVV.

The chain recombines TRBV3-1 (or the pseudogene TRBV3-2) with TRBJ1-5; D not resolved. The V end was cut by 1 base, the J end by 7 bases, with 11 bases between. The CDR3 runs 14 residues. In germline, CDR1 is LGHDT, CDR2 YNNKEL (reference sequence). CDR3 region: CASSQGLVGQPQHF. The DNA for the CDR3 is TGTGCCAGCAGCCAAGGGCTAGTGGGGCAGCCCCAGCATTTT.

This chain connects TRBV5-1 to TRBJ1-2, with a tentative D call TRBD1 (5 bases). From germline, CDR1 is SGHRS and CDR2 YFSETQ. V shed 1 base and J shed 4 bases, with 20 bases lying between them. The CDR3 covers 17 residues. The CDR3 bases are TGCGCCAGCAGCTTGAGGGTCGTAAGGGGTGGCGGCTATGGCTACACCTTC. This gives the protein CASSLRVVRGGGYGYTF.

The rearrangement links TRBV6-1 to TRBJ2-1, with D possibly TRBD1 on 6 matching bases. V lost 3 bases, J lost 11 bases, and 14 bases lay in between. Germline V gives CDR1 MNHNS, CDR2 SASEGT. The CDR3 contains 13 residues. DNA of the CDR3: TGTGCCAGCAGTGAGGGTCCGGGACACCAGCAGTTCTTC. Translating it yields CASSEGPGHQQFF.

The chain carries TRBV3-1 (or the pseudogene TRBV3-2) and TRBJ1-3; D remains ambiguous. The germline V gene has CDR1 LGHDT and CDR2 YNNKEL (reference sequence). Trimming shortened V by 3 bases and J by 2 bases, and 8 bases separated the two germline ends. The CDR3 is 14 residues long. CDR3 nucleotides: TGTGCCAGCAGCCAGGGAGGGACTGGAAACACCATATATTTT. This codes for CASSQGGTGNTIYF.

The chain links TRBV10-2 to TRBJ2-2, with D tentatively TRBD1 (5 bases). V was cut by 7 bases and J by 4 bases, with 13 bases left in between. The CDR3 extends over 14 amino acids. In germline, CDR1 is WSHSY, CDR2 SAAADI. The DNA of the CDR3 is TGCGCCAGCATTCCGGCGCAGGGCACCGGGGAGCTGTTTTTT. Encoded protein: CASIPAQGTGELFF.

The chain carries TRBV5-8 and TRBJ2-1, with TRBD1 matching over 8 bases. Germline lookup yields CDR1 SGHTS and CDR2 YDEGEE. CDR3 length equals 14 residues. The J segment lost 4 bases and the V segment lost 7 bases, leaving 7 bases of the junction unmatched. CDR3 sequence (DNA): TGTGCCAGCGGGACAGGAGGACTTTACAATGAGCAGTTCTTC. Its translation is CASGTGGLYNEQFF.

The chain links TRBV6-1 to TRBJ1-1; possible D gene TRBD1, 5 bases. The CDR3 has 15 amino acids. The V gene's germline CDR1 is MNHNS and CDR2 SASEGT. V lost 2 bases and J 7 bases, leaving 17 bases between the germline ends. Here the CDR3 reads CASSEYQGWIDEAFF. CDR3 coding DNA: TGTGCCAGCAGTGAATATCAGGGTTGGATCGATGAAGCTTTCTTT.

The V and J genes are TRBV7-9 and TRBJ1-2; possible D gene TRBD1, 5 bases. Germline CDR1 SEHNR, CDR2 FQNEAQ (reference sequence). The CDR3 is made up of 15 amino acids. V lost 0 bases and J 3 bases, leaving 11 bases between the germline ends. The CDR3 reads CASSLAGGEYYGYTF. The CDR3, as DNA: TGTGCCAGCAGCTTAGCCGGGGGGGAATACTATGGCTACACCTTC.

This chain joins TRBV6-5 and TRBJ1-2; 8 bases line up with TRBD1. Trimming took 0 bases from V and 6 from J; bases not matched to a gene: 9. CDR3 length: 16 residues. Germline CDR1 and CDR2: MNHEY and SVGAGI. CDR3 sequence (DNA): TGTGCCAGCAGTTACTCTATAAACAGGGGGAGTGATGGCTACACCTTC. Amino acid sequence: CASSYSINRGSDGYTF.

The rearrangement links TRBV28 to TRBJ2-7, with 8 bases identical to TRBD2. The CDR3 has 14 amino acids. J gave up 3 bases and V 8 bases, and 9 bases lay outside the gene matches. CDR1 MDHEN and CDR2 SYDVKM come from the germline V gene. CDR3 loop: CASRSAGARYEQYF. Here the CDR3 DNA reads TGTGCCAGCCGCTCAGCGGGGGCCCGCTACGAGCAGTACTTC. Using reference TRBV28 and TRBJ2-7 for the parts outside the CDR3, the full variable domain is DVKVTQSSRYLVKRTGEKVFLECVQDMDHENMFWYRQDPGLGLRLIYFSYDVKMKEKGDIPEGYSVSREKKERFSLILESASTNQTSMYLCASRSAGARYEQYFGPGTRLTVT.

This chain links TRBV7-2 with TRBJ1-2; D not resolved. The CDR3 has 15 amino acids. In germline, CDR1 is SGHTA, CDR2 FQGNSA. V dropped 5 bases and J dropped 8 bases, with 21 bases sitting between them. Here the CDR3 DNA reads TGTGCCAGCAGCCCCGCCCGGCTCTTTATCGGCGGCTACACCTTC. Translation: CASSPARLFIGGYTF.

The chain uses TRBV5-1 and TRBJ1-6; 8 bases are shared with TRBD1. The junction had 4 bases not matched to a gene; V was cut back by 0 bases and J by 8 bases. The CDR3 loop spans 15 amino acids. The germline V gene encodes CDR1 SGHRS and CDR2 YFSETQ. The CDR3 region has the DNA TGCGCCAGCAGCTTGGCGGGACAGGCATATTCACCCCTCCACTTT. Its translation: CASSLAGQAYSPLHF. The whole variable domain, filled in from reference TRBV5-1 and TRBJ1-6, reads KAGVTQTPRYLIKTRGQQVTLSCSPISGHRSVSWYQQTPGQGLQFLFEYFSETQRNKGNFPGRFSGRQFSNSRSEMNVSTLELGDSALYLCASSLAGQAYSPLHFGNGTRLTVT.

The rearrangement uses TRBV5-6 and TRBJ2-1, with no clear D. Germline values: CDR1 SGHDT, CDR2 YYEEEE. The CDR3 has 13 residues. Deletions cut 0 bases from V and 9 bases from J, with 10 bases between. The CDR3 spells CASSLDELGEQFF. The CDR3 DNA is TGTGCCAGCAGCTTGGACGAACTCGGTGAGCAGTTCTTC.

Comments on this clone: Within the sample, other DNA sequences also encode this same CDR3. The CDR3 region has the DNA TGTGCCAGCTCCCCCCAAGAGACCCAGTACTTC. This encodes CASSPQETQYF. The chain recombines TRBV18 with TRBJ2-5; D not certain. Germline-derived CDR1 and CDR2 are KGHSH and LQKENI. This CDR3 contains 11 residues. V was cut by 6 bases and J by 1 base, with 3 bases left in between.

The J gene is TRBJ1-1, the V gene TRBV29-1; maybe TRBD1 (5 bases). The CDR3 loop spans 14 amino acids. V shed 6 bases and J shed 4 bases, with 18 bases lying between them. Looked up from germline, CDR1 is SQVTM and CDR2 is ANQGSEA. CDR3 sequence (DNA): TGCAGCGTCCAGGCCTTCGGGGGGGGCACTGAAGCTTTCTTT. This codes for CSVQAFGGGTEAFF.

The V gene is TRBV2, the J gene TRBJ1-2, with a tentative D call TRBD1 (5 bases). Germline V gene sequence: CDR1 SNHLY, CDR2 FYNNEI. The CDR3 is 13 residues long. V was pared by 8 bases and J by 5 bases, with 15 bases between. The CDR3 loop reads CASLGAGGYGYTF. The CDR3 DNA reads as TGTGCCAGCCTAGGGGCGGGGGGTTATGGCTACACCTTC.

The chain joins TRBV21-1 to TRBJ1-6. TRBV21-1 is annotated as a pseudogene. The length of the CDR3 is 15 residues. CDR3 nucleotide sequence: TGTGCCAGCAGCAAAGTCCGGGTCGTTGGTTCACCCCTCCACTTT. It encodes CASSKVRVVGSPLHF.

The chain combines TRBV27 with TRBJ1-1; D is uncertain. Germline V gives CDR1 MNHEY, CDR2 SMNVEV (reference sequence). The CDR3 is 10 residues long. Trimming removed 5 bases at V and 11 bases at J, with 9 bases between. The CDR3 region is CASSTPGAFF. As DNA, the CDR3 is TGTGCCAGCAGTACCCCGGGGGCTTTCTTT.

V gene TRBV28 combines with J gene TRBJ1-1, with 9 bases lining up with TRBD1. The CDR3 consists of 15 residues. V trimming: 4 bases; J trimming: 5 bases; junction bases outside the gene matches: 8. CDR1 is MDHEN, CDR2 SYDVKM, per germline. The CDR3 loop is CASSSRTGVDTEAFF. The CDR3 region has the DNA TGTGCCAGCAGTTCTAGGACAGGGGTGGATACTGAAGCTTTCTTT.

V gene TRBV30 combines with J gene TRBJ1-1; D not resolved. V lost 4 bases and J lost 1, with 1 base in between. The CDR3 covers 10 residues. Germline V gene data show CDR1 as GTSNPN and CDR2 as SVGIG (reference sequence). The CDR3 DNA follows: TGTGCCTGGAAGAACACTGAAGCTTTCTTT. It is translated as CAWKNTEAFF.